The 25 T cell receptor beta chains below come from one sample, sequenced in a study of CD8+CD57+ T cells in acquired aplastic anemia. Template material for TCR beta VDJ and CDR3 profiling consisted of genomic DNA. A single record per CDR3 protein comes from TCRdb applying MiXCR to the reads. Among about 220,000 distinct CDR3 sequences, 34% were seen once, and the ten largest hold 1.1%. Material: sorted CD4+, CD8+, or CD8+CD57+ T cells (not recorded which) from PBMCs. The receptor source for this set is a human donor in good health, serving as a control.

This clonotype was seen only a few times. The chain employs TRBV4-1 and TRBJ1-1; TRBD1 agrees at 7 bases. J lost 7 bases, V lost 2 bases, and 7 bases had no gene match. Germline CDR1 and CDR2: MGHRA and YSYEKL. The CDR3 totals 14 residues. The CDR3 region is CASSQIRDSHEAFF. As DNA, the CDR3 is TGCGCCAGCAGCCAAATCCGGGACAGTCATGAAGCTTTCTTT.

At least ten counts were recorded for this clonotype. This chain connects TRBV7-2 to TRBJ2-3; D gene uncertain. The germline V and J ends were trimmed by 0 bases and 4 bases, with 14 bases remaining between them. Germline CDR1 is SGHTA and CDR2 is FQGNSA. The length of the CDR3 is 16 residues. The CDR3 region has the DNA TGTGCCAGCAGCTTAGCTTTGGGGATGCCCCCAGATACGCAGTATTTT. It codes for CASSLALGMPPDTQYF.

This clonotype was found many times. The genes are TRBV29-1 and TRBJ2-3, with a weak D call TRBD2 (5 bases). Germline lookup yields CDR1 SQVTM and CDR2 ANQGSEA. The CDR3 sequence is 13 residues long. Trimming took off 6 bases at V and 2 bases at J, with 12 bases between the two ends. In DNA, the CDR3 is TGCAGCGTCGGACTGATTTCCACAGATACGCAGTATTTT. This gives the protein CSVGLISTDTQYF.

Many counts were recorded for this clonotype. CDR3 amino acids: CATSDPTTLGEKLFF. The DNA of the CDR3 is TGTGCCACCAGTGATCCGACGACCTTGGGTGAAAAACTGTTTTTT. The chain couples TRBV24-1 to TRBJ1-4; D uncertain. CDR1 KGHDR and CDR2 SFDVKD come from the germline V gene. V lost 3 bases and J 7 bases, leaving 14 bases between the germline ends. The CDR3 covers 15 residues.

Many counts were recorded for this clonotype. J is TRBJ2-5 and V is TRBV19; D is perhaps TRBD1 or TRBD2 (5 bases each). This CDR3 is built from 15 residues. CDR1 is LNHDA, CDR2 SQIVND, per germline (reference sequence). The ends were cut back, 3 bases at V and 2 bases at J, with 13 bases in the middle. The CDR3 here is CASSMLRGRQETQYF. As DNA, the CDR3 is TGTGCCAGTAGTATGTTGAGGGGTCGGCAAGAGACCCAGTACTTC.

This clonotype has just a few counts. The CDR3 protein is CAISESLAGVETQYF. CDR3 sequence (DNA): TGTGCCATCAGTGAGTCGCTAGCGGGGGTTGAGACCCAGTACTTC. V and J are TRBV10-3 and TRBJ2-5; 10 bases are a match to TRBD2. Germline V gene lookup returns CDR1 ENHRY and CDR2 SYGVKD. J lost 5 bases, V lost 0 bases, and 3 bases had no gene match. The length of the CDR3 is 15 residues.

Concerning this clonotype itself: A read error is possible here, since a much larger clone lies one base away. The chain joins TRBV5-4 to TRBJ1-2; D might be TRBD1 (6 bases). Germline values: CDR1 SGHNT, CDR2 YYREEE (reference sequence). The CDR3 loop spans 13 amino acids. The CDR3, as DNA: TGTGCCAGCAGCTTGGAGGGGGTCTATGGCCACACCTTC. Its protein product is CASSLEGVYGHTF. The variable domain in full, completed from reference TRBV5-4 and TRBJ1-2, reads ETGVTQSPTHLIKTRGQQVTLRCSSQSGHNTVSWYQQALGQGPQFIFQYYREEENGRGNFPPRFSGLQFPNYSSELNVNALELDDSALYLCASSLEGVYGHTFGSGTRLTVV.

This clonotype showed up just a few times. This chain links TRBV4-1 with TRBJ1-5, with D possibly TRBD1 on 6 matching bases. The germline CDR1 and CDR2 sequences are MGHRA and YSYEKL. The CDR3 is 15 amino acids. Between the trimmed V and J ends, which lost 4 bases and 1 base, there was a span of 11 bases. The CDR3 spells CASSLGQWSNQPQHF. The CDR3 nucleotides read TGCGCCAGCAGCCTCGGACAGTGGAGCAATCAGCCCCAGCATTTT.

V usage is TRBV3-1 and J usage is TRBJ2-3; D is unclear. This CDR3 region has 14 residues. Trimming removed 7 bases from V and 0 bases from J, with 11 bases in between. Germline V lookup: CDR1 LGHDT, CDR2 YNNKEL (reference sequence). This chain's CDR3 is CASTATASTDTQYF. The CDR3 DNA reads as TGTGCCAGCACCGCGACTGCTAGCACAGATACGCAGTATTTT.

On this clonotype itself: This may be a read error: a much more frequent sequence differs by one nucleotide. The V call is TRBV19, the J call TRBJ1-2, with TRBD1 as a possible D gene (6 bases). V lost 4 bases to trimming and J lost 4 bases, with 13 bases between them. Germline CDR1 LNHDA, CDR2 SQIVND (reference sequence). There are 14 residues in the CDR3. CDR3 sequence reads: CASSKPGDSYGYTF. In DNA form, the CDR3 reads TGTGCCAGTAGTAAACCAGGGGATAGCTATGGCTACACCTTC.

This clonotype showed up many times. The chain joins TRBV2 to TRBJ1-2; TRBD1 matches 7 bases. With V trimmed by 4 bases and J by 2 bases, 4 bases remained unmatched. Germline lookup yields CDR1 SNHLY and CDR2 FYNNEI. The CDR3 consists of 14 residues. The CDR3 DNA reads TGTGCCAGCAGTGGGACAGGAGGAAACTATGGCTACACCTTC. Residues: CASSGTGGNYGYTF.

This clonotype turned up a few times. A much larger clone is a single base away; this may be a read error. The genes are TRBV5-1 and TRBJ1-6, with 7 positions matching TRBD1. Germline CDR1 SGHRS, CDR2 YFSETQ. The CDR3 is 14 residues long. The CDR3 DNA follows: TGCGCCGGCAGCCACGGACAGGCTGATTCACCCCTCCACTTT. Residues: CAGSHGQADSPLHF. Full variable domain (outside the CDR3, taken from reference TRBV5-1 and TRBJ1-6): KAGVTQTPRYLIKTRGQQVTLSCSPISGHRSVSWYQQTPGQGLQFLFEYFSETQRNKGNFPGRFSGRQFSNSRSEMNVSTLELGDSALYLCAGSHGQADSPLHFGNGTRLTVT.

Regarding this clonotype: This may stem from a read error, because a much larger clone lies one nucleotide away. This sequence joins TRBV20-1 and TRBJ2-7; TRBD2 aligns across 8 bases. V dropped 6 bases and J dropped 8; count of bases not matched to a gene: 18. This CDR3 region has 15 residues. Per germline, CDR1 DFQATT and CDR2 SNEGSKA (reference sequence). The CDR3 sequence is CSATIPSGSVYKQYF. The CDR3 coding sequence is TGCAGTGCCACTATACCCAGCGGGAGTGTTTACAAGCAGTACTTC.

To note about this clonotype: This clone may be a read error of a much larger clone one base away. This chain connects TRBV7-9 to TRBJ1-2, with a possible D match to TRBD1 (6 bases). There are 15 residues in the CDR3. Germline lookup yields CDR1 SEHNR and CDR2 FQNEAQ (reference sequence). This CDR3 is CAGRPSRDKKEGYTF. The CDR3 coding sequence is TGTGCCGGCAGACCGAGCCGGGACAAGAAAGAAGGCTACACCTTC.

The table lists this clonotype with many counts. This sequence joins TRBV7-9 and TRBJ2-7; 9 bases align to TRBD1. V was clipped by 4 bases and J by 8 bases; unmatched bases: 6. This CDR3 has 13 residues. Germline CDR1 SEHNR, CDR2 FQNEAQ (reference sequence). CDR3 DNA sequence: TGTGCCAGCAGCTGGCCGGGACAGGGAAAGCAGTACTTC. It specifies CASSWPGQGKQYF.

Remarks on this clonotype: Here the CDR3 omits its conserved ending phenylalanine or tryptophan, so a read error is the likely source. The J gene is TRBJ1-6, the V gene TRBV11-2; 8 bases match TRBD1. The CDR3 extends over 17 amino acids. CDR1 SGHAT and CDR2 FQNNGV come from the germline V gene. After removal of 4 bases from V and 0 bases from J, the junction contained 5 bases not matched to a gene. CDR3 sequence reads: CASSSYRGSSYNSPLHL. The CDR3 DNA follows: TGTGCCAGCAGCTCATACAGGGGGAGCTCCTATAATTCACCCCTCCACCTT.

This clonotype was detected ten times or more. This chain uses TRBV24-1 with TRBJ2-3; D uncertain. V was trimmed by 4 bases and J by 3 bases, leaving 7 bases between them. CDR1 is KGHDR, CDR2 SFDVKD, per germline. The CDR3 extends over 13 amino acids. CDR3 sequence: CATSDPKTDTQYF. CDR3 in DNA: TGTGCCACCAGTGACCCTAAAACAGATACGCAGTATTTT.

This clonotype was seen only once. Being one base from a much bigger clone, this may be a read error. CDR3 nucleotides: TGTGCCAGCCAACTCTCGGTTGGGCAGTTCTTC. Translated, it gives CASQLSVGQFF. J is TRBJ2-5 and V is TRBV10-3, with unresolved D. The end of the DNA fits TRBJ2-1 better, so the J call may be wrong. CDR1 and CDR2 (germline): ENHRY, SYGVKD. The CDR3 extends over 11 amino acids.

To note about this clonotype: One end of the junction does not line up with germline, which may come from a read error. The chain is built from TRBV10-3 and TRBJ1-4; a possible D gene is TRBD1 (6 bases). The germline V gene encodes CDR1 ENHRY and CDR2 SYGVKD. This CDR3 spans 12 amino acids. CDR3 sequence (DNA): TGTGCCAGCAGTGGCAGGGGCACAAAACTGTTTTTT. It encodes CASSGRGTKLFF.

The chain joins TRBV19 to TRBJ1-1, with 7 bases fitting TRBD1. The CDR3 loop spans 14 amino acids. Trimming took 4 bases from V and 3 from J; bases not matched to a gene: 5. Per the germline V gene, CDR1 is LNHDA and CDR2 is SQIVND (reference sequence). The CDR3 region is CASSKDRVHTEAFF. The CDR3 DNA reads TGTGCCAGTAGTAAAGACAGGGTGCACACTGAAGCTTTCTTT.

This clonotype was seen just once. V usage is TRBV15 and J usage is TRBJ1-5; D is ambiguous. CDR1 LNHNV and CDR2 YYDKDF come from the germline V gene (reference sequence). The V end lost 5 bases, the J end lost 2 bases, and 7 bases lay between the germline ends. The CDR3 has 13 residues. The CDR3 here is CATSGVGNQPQHF. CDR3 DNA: TGTGCCACCAGCGGGGTGGGCAATCAGCCCCAGCATTTT.

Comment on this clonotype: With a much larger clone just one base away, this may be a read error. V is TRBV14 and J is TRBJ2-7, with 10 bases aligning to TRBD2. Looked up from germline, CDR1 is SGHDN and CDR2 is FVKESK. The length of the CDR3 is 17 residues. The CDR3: CASSEDRLAGESEEQYF. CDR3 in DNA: TGTGCCAGCAGCGAAGATCGCCTAGCGGGAGAGTCGGAAGAGCAGTACTTC.

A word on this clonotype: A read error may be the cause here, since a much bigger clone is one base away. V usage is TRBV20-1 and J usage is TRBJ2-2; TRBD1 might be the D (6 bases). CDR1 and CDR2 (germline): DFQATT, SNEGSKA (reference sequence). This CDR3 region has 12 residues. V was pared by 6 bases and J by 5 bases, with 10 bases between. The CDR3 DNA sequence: TGCAGTGCGGCACAGGGTACCGGGGAGCTGTTTTTT. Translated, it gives CSAAQGTGELFF.

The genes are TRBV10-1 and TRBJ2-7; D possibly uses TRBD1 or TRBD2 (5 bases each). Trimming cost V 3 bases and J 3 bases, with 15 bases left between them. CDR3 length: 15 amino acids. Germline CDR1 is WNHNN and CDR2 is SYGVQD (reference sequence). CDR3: CASSEGDGGYYEQYF. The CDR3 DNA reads TGCGCCAGCAGTGAAGGGGACGGTGGATACTACGAGCAGTACTTC.

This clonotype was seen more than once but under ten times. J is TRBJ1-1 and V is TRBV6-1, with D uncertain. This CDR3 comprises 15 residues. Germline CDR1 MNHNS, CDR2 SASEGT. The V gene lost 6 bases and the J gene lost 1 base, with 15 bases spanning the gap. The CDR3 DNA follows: TGTGCCAGCAGCGAAACTTGGGGTCCGAACACTGAAGCTTTCTTT. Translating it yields CASSETWGPNTEAFF.